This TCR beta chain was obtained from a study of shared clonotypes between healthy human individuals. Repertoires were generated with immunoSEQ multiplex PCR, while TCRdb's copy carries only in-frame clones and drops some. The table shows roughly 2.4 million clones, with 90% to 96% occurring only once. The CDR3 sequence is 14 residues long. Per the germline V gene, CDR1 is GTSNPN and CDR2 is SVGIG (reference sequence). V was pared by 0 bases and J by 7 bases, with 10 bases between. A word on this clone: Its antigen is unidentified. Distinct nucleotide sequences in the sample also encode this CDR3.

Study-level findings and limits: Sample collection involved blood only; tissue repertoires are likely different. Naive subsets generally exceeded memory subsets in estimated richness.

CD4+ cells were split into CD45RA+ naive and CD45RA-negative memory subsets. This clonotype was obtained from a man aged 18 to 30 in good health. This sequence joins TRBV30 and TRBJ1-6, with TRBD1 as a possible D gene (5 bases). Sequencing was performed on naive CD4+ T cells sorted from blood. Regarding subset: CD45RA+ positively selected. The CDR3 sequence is CAWSVRRGNSPLHF. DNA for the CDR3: TGTGCCTGGAGTGTACGGAGGGGAAATTCACCCCTCCACTTT.